This T cell receptor (beta chain) was sequenced for a study of T cell responses to AZD1222 COVID-19 vaccine. The sample holds a few counts of this clone. Using immunoSEQ multiplex PCR, the repertoire was profiled, and TCRdb retains in-frame clones only, with some absent. The table has about 35,000 clones, about 88% seen once; the top ten hold approximately 6.6%. Trimming cost V 1 base and J 9 bases; bases outside gene matches: 6. The CDR3 length is 14 residues. Per germline, CDR1 SEHNR and CDR2 FQNEAQ (reference sequence). This TCR was recovered from an adult in good health. Sequences were derived from peripheral blood, sampled on day 0 of AZD1222 vaccination. The V call is TRBV7-9, the J call TRBJ1-5; 7 bases match TRBD1. The CDR3 sequence is CASSLGQGIGPQHF. In nucleotides, the CDR3 is TGTGCCAGCAGCTTAGGACAGGGAATAGGGCCCCAGCATTTT.